This record looks at one T cell receptor (beta chain) sequence and its context. RNA was extracted and reverse transcribed into cDNA as the sequencing template. Repertoires were generated with immunoSEQ multiplex PCR, while TCRdb's copy carries only in-frame clones and drops some. The sample includes about 200,000 clones, around three fifths of them seen just once. The sample originates from a study of CD8+ T cells in alopecia areata. Cell sorting was applied to PBMCs, and CD4+ and CD8+ T cells were collected. V shed 5 bases, J shed 0 bases, and the junction held 6 bases outside the gene matches. CDR1 and CDR2 (germline): PRHDT, FYEKMQ (reference sequence). The CDR3 length is 15 residues.

The sequence was collected from a human donor in good health. V usage is TRBV13 and J usage is TRBJ1-1; 7 bases are a match to TRBD1. The sample taken for sequencing was CD8+ T cells sorted from blood. The CDR3 DNA sequence: TGTGCCAGCAGCGGGGTCGGGACAGTGAACACTGAAGCTTTCTTT. Translation: CASSGVGTVNTEAFF. Combining the CDR3 with reference TRBV13 and TRBJ1-1 gives the whole variable domain AAGVIQSPRHLIKEKRETATLKCYPIPRHDTVYWYQQGPGQDPQFLISFYEKMQSDKGSIPDRFSAQQFSDYHSELNMSSLELGDSALYFCASSGVGTVNTEAFFGQGTRLTVV.